The 32 T cell receptor beta chains given below trace back to one sample, sequenced in a study of shared clonotypes between healthy human individuals. The naive CD8 fraction comprised CD45RO-negative cells positively selected for CCR7 and excluded terminally differentiated effector memory CD45RA+ cells. The method was immunoSEQ multiplex PCR; TCRdb's version includes in-frame clones alone and lacks a portion of them. The sample shows roughly 1,800,000 clones, 85% to 95% of them seen only once. Sequencing was done on a sample of naive CD8+ T cells sorted from blood. These receptors all come from a man in his late teens or twenties in good health.

The chain combines TRBV2 with TRBJ2-1; D uncertain. Trimming pared 3 bases from V and 2 bases from J, leaving 17 bases between. Germline V gene lookup returns CDR1 SNHLY and CDR2 FYNNEI. The CDR3 has 17 residues. The CDR3 DNA reads TGTGCCAGCAGTGATATAGGGCAGAACTACCCCTACAATGAGCAGTTCTTC. Translation gives CASSDIGQNYPYNEQFF.

In the case of this clone: The sample contains more than one DNA sequence encoding this CDR3. The CDR3 coding sequence is TGCGCCAGCAGCCACAGACTAGCGGGGAGCTACGAGCAGTACTTC. Encoded protein: CASSHRLAGSYEQYF. The rearrangement joins TRBV4-1 to TRBJ2-7, with 11 bases matching TRBD2. Looked up from germline, CDR1 is MGHRA and CDR2 is YSYEKL. Trimming removed 3 bases from V and 3 bases from J; junction bases left unmatched: 4. The CDR3 loop spans 15 amino acids.

The genes are TRBV9 and TRBJ2-7, with 8 bases aligning to TRBD1. The CDR3 length is 14 residues. Germline loops: CDR1 SGDLS, CDR2 YYNGEE. V shed 0 bases and J 7 bases; nucleotides not matched to a gene: 6. The CDR3 loop is CASSVDQGAGEQYF. CDR3 bases: TGTGCCAGCAGCGTAGACCAGGGGGCTGGAGAGCAGTACTTC.

The rearrangement uses TRBV27 and TRBJ2-7; maybe TRBD2 (6 bases). V gave up 6 bases and J gave up 4 bases, with 10 bases separating them. Germline assignment: CDR1 MNHEY and CDR2 SMNVEV (reference sequence). The CDR3 contains 12 residues. The CDR3 coding sequence is TGTGCCAGCAGAAGTGGGGGGTACGAGCAGTACTTC. It yields the protein CASRSGGYEQYF.

The chain links TRBV7-8 to TRBJ2-5, with 7 bases that match TRBD1. The CDR3 has 14 residues. Germline CDR1 reads SGHVS; CDR2 reads FQNEAQ. The trim removed 1 base at V and 3 bases at J, leaving 2 bases unmatched. The CDR3: CASSLVGTEETQYF. The CDR3 DNA follows: TGTGCCAGCAGCTTAGTCGGGACAGAAGAGACCCAGTACTTC.

This clone was detected once. The chain employs TRBV9 and TRBJ2-1; 16 bases are a match to TRBD2. J was trimmed by 5 bases and V by 2 bases; bases with no gene match: 1. The CDR3 runs 16 residues. Germline lookup yields CDR1 SGDLS and CDR2 YYNGEE. In DNA form, the CDR3 reads TGTGCCAGCAGCGTGGGACTAGCGGGAGGGCACAATGAGCAGTTCTTC. Translated, it gives CASSVGLAGGHNEQFF.

This clone was counted between two and nine times. The chain uses TRBV7-9 and TRBJ1-1; D call uncertain. The CDR3 sequence is 13 residues long. Deletions cut 8 bases from V and 0 bases from J, with 10 bases between. Per the germline V gene, CDR1 is SEHNR and CDR2 is FQNEAQ (reference sequence). CDR3 sequence: CASRVPLNTEAFF. Here the CDR3 DNA reads TGTGCCAGCCGAGTTCCGTTGAACACTGAAGCTTTCTTT. The whole variable domain, remainder taken from reference TRBV7-9 and TRBJ1-1, is DTGVSQNPRHKITKRGQNVTFRCDPISEHNRLYWYRQTLGQGPEFLTYFQNEAQLEKSRLLSDRFSAERPKGSFSTLEIQRTEQGDSAMYLCASRVPLNTEAFFGQGTRLTVV.

As for this clone: Other DNA sequences in this sample translate to the same CDR3. V usage is TRBV7-6 and J usage is TRBJ2-5; no firm D call. Germline V gene sequence: CDR1 SGHVS, CDR2 FNYEAQ. This CDR3 comprises 12 residues. V lost 5 bases and J 5 bases, leaving 9 bases between the germline ends. CDR3 DNA sequence: TGTGCCAGCAGCCTCCCCGGGGAGACCCAGTACTTC. This encodes CASSLPGETQYF.

Details on this clone: The sample carries other DNA sequences with the same CDR3. The chain uses TRBV6-5 and TRBJ1-6; D gene unclear. The germline CDR1 and CDR2 sequences are MNHEY and SVGAGI. This CDR3 is 13 amino acids long. The V gene lost 0 bases and the J gene lost 7 bases, with 4 bases spanning the gap. CDR3 bases: TGTGCCAGCAGTTACTCCGCGAATTCACCCCTCCACTTT. It translates to CASSYSANSPLHF.

The gene calls are TRBV6-6 and TRBJ2-1, with D possibly being TRBD1 (6 bases). The CDR3 spans 15 residues. Germline CDR1 reads MNHNY; CDR2 reads SVGAGI (reference sequence). Trimming shortened V by 6 bases and J by 0 bases, and 12 bases separated the two germline ends. The CDR3 is CASSRDKSSYNEQFF. In DNA form, the CDR3 reads TGTGCCAGCAGCCGGGACAAGAGCTCCTACAATGAGCAGTTCTTC.

In its sample, this clone was seen once. The chain uses TRBV7-2 and TRBJ2-3, with TRBD2 matching over 7 bases. Trimming at V came to 7 bases and at J to 6 bases, leaving 13 bases not matched to a gene. Per the germline V gene, CDR1 is SGHTA and CDR2 is FQGNSA. The CDR3 consists of 15 residues. Written as DNA, the CDR3 is TGTGCCAGCACCTTTTGGGGGGGACTGTCGGATACGCAGTATTTT. Translated, it gives CASTFWGGLSDTQYF. Based on the CDR3 plus reference TRBV7-2 and TRBJ2-3, the full variable domain is GAGVSQSPSNKVTEKGKDVELRCDPISGHTALYWYRQSLGQGLEFLIYFQGNSAPDKSGLPSDRFSAERTGGSVSTLTIQRTQQEDSAVYLCASTFWGGLSDTQYFGPGTRLTVL.

The V call is TRBV29-1, the J call TRBJ1-2, with D tentatively TRBD1 (5 bases). Trimming left V 0 bases short and J 7 bases short, with 18 bases between. The CDR3 has 15 amino acids. Per the germline V gene, CDR1 is SQVTM and CDR2 is ANQGSEA. The CDR3: CSVEESRAMIFGYTF. The CDR3 bases are TGCAGCGTTGAAGAGTCCAGGGCGATGATATTTGGCTACACCTTC.

Points on this clone: The sample holds other DNA sequences that translate to the same CDR3. The chain combines TRBV7-9 with TRBJ2-7; perhaps TRBD2 as D (6 bases). CDR3 size: 12 residues. Per the germline V gene, CDR1 is SEHNR and CDR2 is FQNEAQ (reference sequence). Trimming shortened V by 5 bases and J by 6 bases, and 11 bases separated the two germline ends. The CDR3 loop is CASSPAGGEQYF. The CDR3 nucleotides read TGTGCCAGCAGCCCCGCCGGGGGCGAGCAGTACTTC.

The chain uses TRBV19 and TRBJ1-2, with 10 bases lining up with TRBD1. This CDR3 region has 15 residues. CDR1 is LNHDA, CDR2 SQIVND, per germline (reference sequence). V was clipped by 7 bases and J by 6 bases; unmatched bases: 11. The CDR3 sequence: CASNERDRGWDGYTF. CDR3 in DNA: TGTGCCAGTAACGAAAGGGACAGGGGATGGGATGGCTACACCTTC.

This clone came up a few times. J is TRBJ1-2 and V is TRBV27; a weak D match, TRBD1 (6 bases). CDR3 size: 11 residues. Trimming removed 10 bases from V and 10 bases from J, with 16 bases in between. Germline V CDR1 and CDR2: MNHEY, SMNVEV (reference sequence). The CDR3 region is CATRGGGSYTF. CDR3 nucleotide sequence: TGTGCCACCCGAGGGGGGGGATCCTACACCTTC.

This sequence joins TRBV27 and TRBJ1-4; 9 bases are a match to TRBD1. CDR1 is MNHEY, CDR2 SMNVEV, per germline (reference sequence). V lost 3 bases to trimming and J lost 5 bases; unmatched junction nucleotides: 7. This CDR3 is built from 16 residues. This CDR3 is CASSFQVGTGNEKLFF. CDR3 DNA: TGTGCCAGCAGTTTTCAGGTCGGGACAGGGAATGAAAAACTGTTTTTT.

The rearrangement joins TRBV28 to TRBJ2-3; D is ambiguous. CDR3 length: 18 amino acids. Germline assignment: CDR1 MDHEN and CDR2 SYDVKM. V lost 9 bases and J 2 bases, leaving 27 bases between the germline ends. CDR3: CASRSPPARWVTTDTQYF. DNA for the CDR3: TGTGCCAGTAGATCCCCTCCGGCGAGGTGGGTCACCACAGATACGCAGTATTTT.

This sequence joins TRBV5-6 and TRBJ2-7; D possibly uses TRBD1 or TRBD2 (5 bases each). The CDR3 runs to 15 residues. The germline gives CDR1 SGHDT, CDR2 YYEEEE. V lost 2 bases to trimming and J lost 5 bases, with 17 bases between them. CDR3 loop: CASSFPGTVPNEQYF. Here the CDR3 DNA reads TGTGCCAGCAGCTTCCCTGGGACCGTTCCCAACGAGCAGTACTTC.

V and J are TRBV5-6 and TRBJ2-7; a weak D match, TRBD2 (6 bases). Germline assignment: CDR1 SGHDT and CDR2 YYEEEE. V was trimmed by 3 bases and J by 0 bases, leaving 16 bases between them. This CDR3 contains 16 residues. The CDR3 coding sequence is TGTGCCAGCAGCTGGGAAGCAGCGGGCCTCTCCTACGAGCAGTACTTC. This encodes CASSWEAAGLSYEQYF.

This clone was recorded a few times. The chain couples TRBV10-3 to TRBJ1-5, with 7 bases lining up with TRBD1. This CDR3 contains 15 residues. J lost 2 bases, V lost 2 bases, and 3 bases had no gene match. Per the germline V gene, CDR1 is ENHRY and CDR2 is SYGVKD. CDR3 sequence: CAISEPGTGNQPQHF. As DNA, the CDR3 is TGTGCCATCAGTGAGCCCGGGACAGGCAATCAGCCCCAGCATTTT.

This sequence joins TRBV5-4 and TRBJ1-1, with D perhaps TRBD1 (6 bases). The germline gives CDR1 SGHNT, CDR2 YYREEE (reference sequence). This CDR3 region has 15 residues. The V end was cut by 9 bases, the J end by 0 bases, with 18 bases between. CDR3 amino acids: CATEGGPEVNTEAFF. The CDR3 region has the DNA TGTGCCACGGAGGGGGGCCCGGAGGTGAACACTGAAGCTTTCTTT.

The genes are TRBV4-1 and TRBJ1-1, with 10 bases that match TRBD1. This CDR3 comprises 16 residues. The germline CDR1 and CDR2 sequences are MGHRA and YSYEKL. Losses at the gene ends were 3 bases for V and 4 bases for J; bases not matched to a gene: 8. In DNA form, the CDR3 reads TGCGCCAGCAGCCATCCCCCGGGACAGGGGTTCACTGAAGCTTTCTTT. Encoded protein: CASSHPPGQGFTEAFF.

The chain uses TRBV4-1 and TRBJ1-1; the D gene is possibly TRBD1 (5 bases). Per the germline V gene, CDR1 is MGHRA and CDR2 is YSYEKL. V was pared by 1 base and J by 2 bases, with 14 bases between. The CDR3 consists of 16 residues. As DNA, the CDR3 is TGCGCCAGCAGCCAAGTCTTCCAGGGTGGAAACACTGAAGCTTTCTTT. It specifies CASSQVFQGGNTEAFF.

The rearrangement links TRBV11-2 to TRBJ2-1; 9 positions match TRBD1. The CDR3 is made up of 15 amino acids. J lost 8 bases, V lost 0 bases, and 5 bases had no gene match. In germline, CDR1 is SGHAT, CDR2 FQNNGV. The CDR3 reads CASSLEQGAWDEQFF. CDR3 nucleotides: TGTGCCAGCAGCTTAGAACAGGGGGCATGGGATGAGCAGTTCTTC.

The chain recombines TRBV7-3 with TRBJ2-1; TRBD2 matches 10 bases. CDR3 length: 15 amino acids. Germline V gene lookup returns CDR1 SGHTA and CDR2 FQGTGA. V dropped 3 bases and J dropped 8; count of bases not matched to a gene: 7. CDR3 protein: CASSFGLAAGDEQFF. CDR3 sequence (DNA): TGTGCCAGCAGCTTCGGACTAGCGGCCGGGGATGAGCAGTTCTTC.

The DNA for the CDR3 is TGTGCCAGCAGCCCAGATGGAGAGCCCTACGAGCAGTACTTC. Translation gives CASSPDGEPYEQYF. The V call is TRBV5-4, the J call TRBJ2-7; D ambiguous. Between the trimmed V and J ends, which lost 4 bases and 2 bases, there was a span of 13 bases. This CDR3 spans 14 amino acids. Germline loops: CDR1 SGHNT, CDR2 YYREEE (reference sequence).

The rearrangement links TRBV28 to TRBJ2-5; TRBD1 is a possible D gene (6 bases). Per the germline V gene, CDR1 is MDHEN and CDR2 is SYDVKM. V gave up 5 bases and J gave up 1 base, with 11 bases separating them. The CDR3 extends over 14 amino acids. The CDR3 here is CASSPLGAQETQYF. The CDR3, as DNA: TGTGCCAGCAGTCCCCTGGGGGCCCAAGAGACCCAGTACTTC.

This rearrangement joins TRBV28 to TRBJ2-3; the D gene is possibly TRBD2 (6 bases). Germline V gene data show CDR1 as MDHEN and CDR2 as SYDVKM. The CDR3 covers 15 residues. Deletions cut 3 bases from V and 3 bases from J, with 13 bases between. DNA of the CDR3: TGTGCCAGCAGTTTTCTCAGGGAGGAGACAGATACGCAGTATTTT. Translated: CASSFLREETDTQYF.

The chain couples TRBV10-1 to TRBJ2-7; 11 bases match TRBD1. The germline V gene encodes CDR1 WNHNN and CDR2 SYGVQD (reference sequence). The CDR3 extends over 13 amino acids. Trimming removed 5 bases from V and 6 bases from J; junction bases left unmatched: 3. In DNA form, the CDR3 reads TGCGCCAGCAGTTCGGACAGGGGGCCCGAGCAGTACTTC. Translated: CASSSDRGPEQYF.

The V gene is TRBV6-1, the J gene TRBJ2-1; 8 nucleotides agree with TRBD2. The CDR3 covers 14 residues. CDR1 is MNHNS and CDR2 is SASEGT in the germline V gene. V was pared by 4 bases and J by 1 base, with 0 bases of the junction left unmatched. CDR3 DNA: TGTGCCAGCAGTGCGGGGGGGTCCTACAATGAGCAGTTCTTC. This encodes CASSAGGSYNEQFF.

This chain links TRBV19 with TRBJ1-2; possible D gene TRBD1, 5 bases. Trimming removed 4 bases from V and 4 bases from J, with 16 bases in between. The CDR3 totals 15 residues. Germline values: CDR1 LNHDA, CDR2 SQIVND (reference sequence). CDR3 DNA sequence: TGTGCCAGTAGTAACGGGACCGAGATCCTCTATGGCTACACCTTC. Translated, it gives CASSNGTEILYGYTF.

This sequence joins TRBV13 and TRBJ2-7, with TRBD2 matching 7 bases. The CDR3 runs to 14 residues. V shed 3 bases and J 3 bases; nucleotides not matched to a gene: 5. Looked up from germline, CDR1 is PRHDT and CDR2 is FYEKMQ (reference sequence). CDR3 nucleotides: TGTGCCAGCAGCTTCCGCGGGGGTAACTACGAGCAGTACTTC. Its translation: CASSFRGGNYEQYF.